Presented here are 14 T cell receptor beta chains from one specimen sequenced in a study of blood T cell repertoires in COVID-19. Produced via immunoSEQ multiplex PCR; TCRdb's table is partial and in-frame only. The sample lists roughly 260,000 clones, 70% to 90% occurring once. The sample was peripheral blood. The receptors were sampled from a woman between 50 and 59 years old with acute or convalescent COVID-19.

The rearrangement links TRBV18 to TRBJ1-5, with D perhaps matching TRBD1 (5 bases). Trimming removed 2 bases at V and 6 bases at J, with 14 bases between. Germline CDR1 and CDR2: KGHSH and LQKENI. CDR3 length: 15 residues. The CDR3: CASSPIAQDSQPQHF. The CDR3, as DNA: TGTGCCAGCTCACCAATCGCACAGGATAGTCAGCCCCAGCATTTT.

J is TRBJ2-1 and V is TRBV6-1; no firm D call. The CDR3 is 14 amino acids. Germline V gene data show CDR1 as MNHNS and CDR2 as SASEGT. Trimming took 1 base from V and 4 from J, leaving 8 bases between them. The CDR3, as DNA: TGTGCCAGCAGTGAAGGGGCAGCTTACAATGAGCAGTTCTTC. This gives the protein CASSEGAAYNEQFF.

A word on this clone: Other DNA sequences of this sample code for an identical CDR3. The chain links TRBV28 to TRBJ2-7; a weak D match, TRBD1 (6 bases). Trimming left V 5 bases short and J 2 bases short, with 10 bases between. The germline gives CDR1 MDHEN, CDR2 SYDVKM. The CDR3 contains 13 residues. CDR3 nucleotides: TGTGCCAGCAGTCCCACAGGGCCCTACGAGCAGTACTTC. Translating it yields CASSPTGPYEQYF.

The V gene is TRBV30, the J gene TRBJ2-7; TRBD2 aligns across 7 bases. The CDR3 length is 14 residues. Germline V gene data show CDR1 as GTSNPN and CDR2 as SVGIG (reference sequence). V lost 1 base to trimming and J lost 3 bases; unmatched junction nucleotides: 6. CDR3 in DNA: TGTGCCTGGAGTGGCCCGGGGGAGGGCTACGAGCAGTACTTC. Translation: CAWSGPGEGYEQYF.

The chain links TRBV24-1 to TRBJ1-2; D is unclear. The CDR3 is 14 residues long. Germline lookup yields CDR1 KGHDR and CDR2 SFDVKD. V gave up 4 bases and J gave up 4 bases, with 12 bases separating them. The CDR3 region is CATSEGREGYGYTF. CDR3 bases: TGTGCCACCAGTGAAGGGAGGGAGGGCTATGGCTACACCTTC.

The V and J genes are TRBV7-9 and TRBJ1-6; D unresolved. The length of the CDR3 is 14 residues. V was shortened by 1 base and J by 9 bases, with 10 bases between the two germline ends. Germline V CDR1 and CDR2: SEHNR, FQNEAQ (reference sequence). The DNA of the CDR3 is TGTGCCAGCAGCTTAGAGGGAGGGATTTCACCCCTCCACTTT. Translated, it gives CASSLEGGISPLHF.

The CDR3 protein is CASSRAPDGEKLFF. CDR3 in DNA: TGTGCCAGTAGTAGGGCCCCGGATGGTGAAAAACTGTTTTTT. V is TRBV19 and J is TRBJ1-4; D remains ambiguous. Germline CDR1 reads LNHDA; CDR2 reads SQIVND (reference sequence). The CDR3 length is 14 residues. The ends were cut back, 4 bases at V and 7 bases at J, with 13 bases in the middle.

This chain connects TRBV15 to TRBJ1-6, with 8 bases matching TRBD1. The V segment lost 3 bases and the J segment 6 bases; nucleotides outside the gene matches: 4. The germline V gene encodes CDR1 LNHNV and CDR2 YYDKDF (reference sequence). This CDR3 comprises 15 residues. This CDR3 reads CATSRGTGVNSPLHF. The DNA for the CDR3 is TGTGCCACCAGCAGGGGGACAGGCGTTAATTCACCCCTCCACTTT. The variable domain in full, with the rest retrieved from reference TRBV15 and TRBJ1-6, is DAMVIQNPRYQVTQFGKPVTLSCSQTLNHNVMYWYQQKSSQAPKLLFHYYDKDFNNEADTPDNFQSRRPNTSFCFLDIRSPGLGDTAMYLCATSRGTGVNSPLHFGNGTRLTVT.

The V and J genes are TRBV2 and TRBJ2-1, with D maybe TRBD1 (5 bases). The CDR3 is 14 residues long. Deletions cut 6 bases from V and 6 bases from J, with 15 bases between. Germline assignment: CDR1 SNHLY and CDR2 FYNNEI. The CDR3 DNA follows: TGTGCCAGCAGCAGGGTCCCTTGGGGCAATGAGCAGTTCTTC. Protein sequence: CASSRVPWGNEQFF.

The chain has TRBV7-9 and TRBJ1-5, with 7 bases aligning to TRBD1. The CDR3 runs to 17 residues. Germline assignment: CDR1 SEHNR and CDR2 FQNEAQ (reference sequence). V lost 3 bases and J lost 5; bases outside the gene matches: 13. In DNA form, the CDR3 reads TGTGCCAGCAGCTTTGGGCTTAGCGGACAGGTGGATCAGCCCCAGCATTTT. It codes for CASSFGLSGQVDQPQHF.

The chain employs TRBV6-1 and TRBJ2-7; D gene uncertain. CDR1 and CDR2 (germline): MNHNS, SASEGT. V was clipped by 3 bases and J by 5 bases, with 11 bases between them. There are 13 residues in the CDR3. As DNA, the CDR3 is TGTGCCAGCAGTGATACCAGGCGAGACGAGCAGTACTTC. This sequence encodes CASSDTRRDEQYF.

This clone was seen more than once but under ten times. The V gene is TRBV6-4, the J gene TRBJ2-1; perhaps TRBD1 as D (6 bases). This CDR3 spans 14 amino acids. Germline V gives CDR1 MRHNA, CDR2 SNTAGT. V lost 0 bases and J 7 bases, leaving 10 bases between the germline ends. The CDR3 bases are TGTGCCAGCAGTGACTCGAGCAGGGGTAATGAGCAGTTCTTC. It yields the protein CASSDSSRGNEQFF.

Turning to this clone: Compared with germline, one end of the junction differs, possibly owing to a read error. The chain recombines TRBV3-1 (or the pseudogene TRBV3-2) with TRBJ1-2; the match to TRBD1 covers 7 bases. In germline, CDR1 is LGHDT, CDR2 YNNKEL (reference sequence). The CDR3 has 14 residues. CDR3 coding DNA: TGTGCCAGCAGGCAAGGGACAGCTAACTATGGCTACACCTTC. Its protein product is CASRQGTANYGYTF.

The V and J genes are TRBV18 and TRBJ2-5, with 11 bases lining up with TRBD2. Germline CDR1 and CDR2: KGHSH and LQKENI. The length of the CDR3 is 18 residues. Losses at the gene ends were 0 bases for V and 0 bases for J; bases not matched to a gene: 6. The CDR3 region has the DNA TGTGCCAGCTCACCACCGGGACTAGCGGAACTAGACCAAGAGACCCAGTACTTC. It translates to CASSPPGLAELDQETQYF.